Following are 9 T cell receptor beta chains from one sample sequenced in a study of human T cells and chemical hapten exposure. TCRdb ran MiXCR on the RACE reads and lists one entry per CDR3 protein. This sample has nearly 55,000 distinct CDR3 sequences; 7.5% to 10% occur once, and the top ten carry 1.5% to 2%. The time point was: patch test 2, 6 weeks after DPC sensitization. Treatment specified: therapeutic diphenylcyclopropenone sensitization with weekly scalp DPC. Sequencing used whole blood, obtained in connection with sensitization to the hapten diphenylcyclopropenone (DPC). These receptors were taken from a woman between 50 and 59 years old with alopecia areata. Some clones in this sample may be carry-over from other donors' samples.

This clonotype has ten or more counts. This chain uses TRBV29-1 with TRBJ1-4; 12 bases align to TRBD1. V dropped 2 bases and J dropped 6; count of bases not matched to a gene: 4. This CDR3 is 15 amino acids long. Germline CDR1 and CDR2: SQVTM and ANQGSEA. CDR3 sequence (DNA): TGCAGCGTTGAACTAGGGACAGGGGGCTATGAAAAACTGTTTTTT. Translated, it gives CSVELGTGGYEKLFF.

CDR3: CASSYQGASYNEQFF. The CDR3 nucleotides are TGTGCCAGCAGCTATCAGGGGGCTTCCTACAATGAGCAGTTCTTC. The chain has TRBV5-8 and TRBJ2-1; 8 positions match TRBD1. CDR1 and CDR2 (germline): SGHTS, YDEGEE. The CDR3 extends over 15 amino acids. The junction had 3 bases not matched to a gene; V was cut back by 3 bases and J by 1 base.

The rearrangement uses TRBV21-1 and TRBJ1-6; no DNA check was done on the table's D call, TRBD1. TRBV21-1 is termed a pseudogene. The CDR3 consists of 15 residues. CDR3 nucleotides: TGTGCCAGCGGAAGAGACAGGGGGGGAAATTCACCCCTCCACTTT. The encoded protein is CASGRDRGGNSPLHF.

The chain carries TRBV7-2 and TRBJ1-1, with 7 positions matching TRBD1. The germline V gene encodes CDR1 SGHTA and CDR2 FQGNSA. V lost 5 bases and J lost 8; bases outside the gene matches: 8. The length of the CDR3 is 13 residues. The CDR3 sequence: CASSPDGGGEAFF. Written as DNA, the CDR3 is TGTGCCAGCAGCCCTGACGGAGGGGGCGAAGCTTTCTTT.

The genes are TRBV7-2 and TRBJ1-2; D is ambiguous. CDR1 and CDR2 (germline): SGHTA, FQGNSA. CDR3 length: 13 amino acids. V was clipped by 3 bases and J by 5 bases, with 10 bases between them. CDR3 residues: CASSFPTQYGYTF. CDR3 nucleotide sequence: TGTGCCAGCAGCTTCCCGACACAGTATGGCTACACCTTC.

Here the CDR3 reads CASSWADTDTQYF. In DNA, the CDR3 is TGTGCCAGTAGTTGGGCTGACACAGATACGCAGTATTTT. This chain uses TRBV19 with TRBJ2-3, with no clear D. Trimming shortened V by 5 bases and J by 2 bases, and 8 bases separated the two germline ends. CDR3 length equals 13 residues. CDR1 LNHDA and CDR2 SQIVND come from the germline V gene (reference sequence).

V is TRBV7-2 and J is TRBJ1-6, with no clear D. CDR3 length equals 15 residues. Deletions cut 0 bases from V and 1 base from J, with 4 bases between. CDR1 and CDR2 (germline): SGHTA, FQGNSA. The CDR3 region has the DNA TGTGCCAGCAGCTTAGCTCGGTCCTATAATTCACCCCTCCACTTT. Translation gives CASSLARSYNSPLHF.

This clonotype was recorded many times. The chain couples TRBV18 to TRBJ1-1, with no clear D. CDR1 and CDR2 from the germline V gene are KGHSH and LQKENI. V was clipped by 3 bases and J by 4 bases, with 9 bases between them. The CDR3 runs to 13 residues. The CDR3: CASSPAPATEAFF. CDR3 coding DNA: TGTGCCAGCTCACCTGCGCCCGCCACTGAAGCTTTCTTT.

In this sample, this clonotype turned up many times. CDR3 nucleotide sequence: TGCGCCAGCAGCCAAGATCGTGGGCAGGGCGGCTATGGCTACACCTTC. This translates into CASSQDRGQGGYGYTF. The chain carries TRBV4-3 and TRBJ1-2; tentatively, D is TRBD1 (5 bases). V was trimmed by 0 bases and J by 4 bases, leaving 15 bases between them. The CDR3 sequence is 16 residues long. Germline CDR1 is LGHNA and CDR2 is YSLEER.